This entry lists 11 T cell receptor beta chains sequenced from one sample in a study of cytomegalovirus exposure and HLA in healthy donors. Primers included in the PCR were 60 Vbeta and 13 Jbeta primers. Only in-frame clones appear in the TCRdb table, and some are missing; sequencing was by immunoSEQ multiplex PCR. This table has 150,000 to 200,000 clones, about 13% appearing once. The sample was PBMCs. The receptors were sampled from a man over 45 in good health and CMV-seropositive.

V and J are TRBV7-2 and TRBJ2-5; D not resolved. Germline V gene lookup returns CDR1 SGHTA and CDR2 FQGNSA. The CDR3 covers 13 residues. Trimming pared 3 bases from V and 4 bases from J, leaving 9 bases between. This CDR3 is CASSLALAETQYF. The CDR3 DNA reads TGTGCCAGCAGCTTGGCTTTGGCAGAGACCCAGTACTTC.

The V gene is TRBV5-1, the J gene TRBJ1-3, with D uncertain. There are 15 residues in the CDR3. Germline CDR1 SGHRS, CDR2 YFSETQ. V dropped 0 bases and J dropped 4 bases, with 11 bases sitting between them. The chain's CDR3 is CASSLEGGRGNTIYF. The DNA for the CDR3 is TGCGCCAGCAGCTTGGAGGGAGGGCGAGGAAACACCATATATTTT.

The V gene is TRBV11-3, the J gene TRBJ2-1, with unresolved D. V lost 6 bases, J lost 0 bases, and 3 bases lay in between. The CDR3 length is 12 residues. Germline values: CDR1 SGHNT, CDR2 YENEEA. The DNA for the CDR3 is TGTGCCAGCAGTCACTCCTACAATGAGCAGTTCTTC. Its protein is CASSHSYNEQFF.

This clone was counted a few times. The chain has TRBV4-1 and TRBJ1-4; D gene unclear. CDR1 MGHRA and CDR2 YSYEKL come from the germline V gene. This CDR3 contains 15 residues. Trimming stripped 4 bases from V and 1 base from J, with 10 bases between. Written as DNA, the CDR3 is TGCGCCAGCAGCCTCCAGCCGGGAACTAATGAAAAACTGTTTTTT. This gives the protein CASSLQPGTNEKLFF.

The chain combines TRBV7-9 with TRBJ2-5; 12 bases map to TRBD1. The germline gives CDR1 SEHNR, CDR2 FQNEAQ (reference sequence). The CDR3 is 18 amino acids. The junction had 17 bases not matched to a gene; V was cut back by 5 bases and J by 7 bases. CDR3 residues: CASSILPSGTGGYGTQYF. As DNA, the CDR3 is TGTGCCAGCAGCATATTACCTTCCGGGACAGGGGGCTACGGGACCCAGTACTTC.

The chain couples TRBV5-6 to TRBJ1-5; D ambiguous. CDR1 is SGHDT and CDR2 is YYEEEE in the germline V gene. Trimming pared 5 bases from V and 2 bases from J, leaving 14 bases between. The CDR3 length is 15 residues. The CDR3 region has the DNA TGTGCCAGCAGGCTGAGAGGTAGGCGCAATCAGCCCCAGCATTTT. It yields the protein CASRLRGRRNQPQHF.

The V call is TRBV5-1, the J call TRBJ2-7, with 12 bases matching TRBD2. V dropped 4 bases and J dropped 11; count of bases not matched to a gene: 10. Germline V CDR1 and CDR2: SGHRS, YFSETQ. The CDR3 totals 14 residues. The CDR3 DNA reads TGCGCCAGCAGCCAGACTAGCGGGGGCCCTCGGGAGTACGTC. Encoded protein: CASSQTSGGPREYV.

This chain's CDR3 is CASSDPGLMAYEQYV. The CDR3 DNA follows: TGTGCCAGCAGTGATCCGGGACTGATGGCCTACGAGCAGTACGTC. The chain couples TRBV6-1 to TRBJ2-7; D may be TRBD2 (6 bases). Germline assignment: CDR1 MNHNS and CDR2 SASEGT. CDR3 size: 15 residues. The V gene lost 3 bases and the J gene lost 2 bases, with 14 bases spanning the gap.

The gene calls are TRBV11-2 and TRBJ1-1; 8 bases match TRBD1. Germline trimming cut 1 base from V and 1 base from J; bases unmatched to any gene: 5. The CDR3 totals 16 residues. Germline CDR1 and CDR2: SGHAT and FQNNGV. In nucleotides, the CDR3 is TGTGCCAGCAGCTTAGGGACAGGGAACACGAACACTGAAGCTTTCTTT. Residues: CASSLGTGNTNTEAFF. Full variable domain (outside the CDR3, taken from reference TRBV11-2 and TRBJ1-1): EAGVAQSPRYKIIEKRQSVAFWCNPISGHATLYWYQQILGQGPKLLIQFQNNGVVDDSQLPKDRFSAERLKGVDSTLKIQPAKLEDSAVYLCASSLGTGNTNTEAFFGQGTRLTVV.

This clone occurred a few times. The genes are TRBV5-6 and TRBJ2-7; TRBD1 is a possible D gene (8 bases). In germline, CDR1 is SGHDT, CDR2 YYEEEE. The V end was cut by 0 bases, the J end by 2 bases, with 21 bases between. This CDR3 spans 18 amino acids. The CDR3 region is CASSLDVGYRGGPYEQYV. The CDR3 DNA follows: TGTGCCAGCAGCTTGGACGTGGGGTACAGGGGGGGACCCTACGAGCAGTACGTC.

This clone was counted a few times. This rearrangement joins TRBV11-3 to TRBJ1-4; a possible D gene is TRBD1 (5 bases). Per germline, CDR1 SGHNT and CDR2 YENEEA. Trimming took 2 bases from V and 5 from J, leaving 9 bases between them. This CDR3 region has 14 residues. The CDR3: CASSLLDTNEKLFF. In DNA form, the CDR3 reads TGTGCCAGCAGCTTATTGGACACCAATGAAAAACTGTTTTTT.